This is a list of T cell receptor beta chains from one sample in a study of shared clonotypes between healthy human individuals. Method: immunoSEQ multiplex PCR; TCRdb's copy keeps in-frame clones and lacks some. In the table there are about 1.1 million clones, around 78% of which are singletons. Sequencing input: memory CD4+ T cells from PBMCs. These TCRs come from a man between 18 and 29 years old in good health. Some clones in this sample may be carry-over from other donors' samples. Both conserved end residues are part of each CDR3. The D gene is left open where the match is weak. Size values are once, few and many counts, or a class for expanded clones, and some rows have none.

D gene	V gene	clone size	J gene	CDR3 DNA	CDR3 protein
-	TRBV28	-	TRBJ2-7	TGTGCCAGCAGTTTGCCGACCCCATACGAGCAGTACTTC	CASSLPTPYEQYF
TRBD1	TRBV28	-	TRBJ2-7	TGTGCCAGCAGCCTACCGGGACAGGCTCGCTCCTACGAGCAGTACTTC	CASSLPGQARSYEQYF
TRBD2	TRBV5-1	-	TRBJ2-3	TGCGCCAGCAGCTTGGAGCGGGAGGGCCCAACGACAGATACGCAGTATTTT	CASSLEREGPTTDTQYF
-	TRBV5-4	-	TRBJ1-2	TGTGCCAGCAGCTCCGGACCGGGTGGTAGATGGGGCTACACCTTC	CASSSGPGGRWGYTF
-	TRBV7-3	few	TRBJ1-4	TGTGCCAGCAGCCCCTCCGGGAGATCTGGTGAAAAACTGTTTTTT	CASSPSGRSGEKLFF
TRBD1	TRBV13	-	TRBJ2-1	TGTGCCAGCAGCCCTGAGGGGGCGGATGAGCAGTTCTTC	CASSPEGADEQFF
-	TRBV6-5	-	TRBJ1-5	TGTGCCAGCAGTTACGGGGCTCGTTGGCCCCAGCATTTT	CASSYGARWPQHF
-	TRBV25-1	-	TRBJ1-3	TGTGCCAGCAAAGGTTCAAACACCATATATTTT	CASKGSNTIYF
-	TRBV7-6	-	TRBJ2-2	TGTGCCAGCAGTACATCCGGGGAGCTGTTTTTT	CASSTSGELFF
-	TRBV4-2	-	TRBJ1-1	TGTGCCAGCAGCCAAGTCTTGGGGAGCCTCAACACTGAAGCTTTCTTT	CASSQVLGSLNTEAFF
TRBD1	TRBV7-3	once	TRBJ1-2	TGTGCCAGCAGCTTTGGGACAGGGGACGGCTACACCTTC	CASSFGTGDGYTF
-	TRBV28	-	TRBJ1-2	TGTGCCAGCAGTTTATTATCAGGGACGAACTATGGCTACACCTTC	CASSLLSGTNYGYTF
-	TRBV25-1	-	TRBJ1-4	TGTGCCAGCAGTAGACCGGGTCTTAATGAAAAACTGTTTTTT	CASSRPGLNEKLFF
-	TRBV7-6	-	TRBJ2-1	TGTGCCAGCAGTCAAGGGACGCCTGCCTACAATGAGCAGTTCTTC	CASSQGTPAYNEQFF
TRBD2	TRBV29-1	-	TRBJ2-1	TGCAGCGGGATGGGACTAGCGAGCTCCTACAATGAGCAGTTCTTC	CSGMGLASSYNEQFF
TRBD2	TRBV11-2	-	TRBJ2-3	TGTGCCAGCAGCCCAAGGGGAGGACTAGCGACAGATACGCAGTATTTT	CASSPRGGLATDTQYF
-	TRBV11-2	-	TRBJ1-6	TGTGCCAGCAGGGGCCAGGCGGAGTCACCCCTCCACTTT	CASRGQAESPLHF
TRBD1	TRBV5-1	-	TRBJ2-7	TGCGCCAGCAGCTTGGACAGGGGGTACGAGCAGTACTTC	CASSLDRGYEQYF
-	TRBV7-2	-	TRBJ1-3	TGTGCCAGCAGCTGGACTGGAAACACCATATATTTT	CASSWTGNTIYF
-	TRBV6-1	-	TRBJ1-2	TGTGCCAGTAGCCTGGGGGGGTTAGCTAACTATGGCTACACCTTC	CASSLGGLANYGYTF
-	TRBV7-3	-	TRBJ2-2	TGTGCCAGCAGCTTAACGGGGGCTACCGGGGAGCTGTTTTTT	CASSLTGATGELFF
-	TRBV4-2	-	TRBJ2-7	TGTGCCAGCAGCCCTTCCTCCTACGAGCAGTACTTC	CASSPSSYEQYF
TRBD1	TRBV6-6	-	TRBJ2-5	TGTGCCAGCAGTTTTTACAGGGGGCGCGGGGAGACCCAGTACTTC	CASSFYRGRGETQYF
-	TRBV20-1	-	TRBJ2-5	TGCAGTGCTTCGCCAAAAGAGACCCAGTACTTC	CSASPKETQYF
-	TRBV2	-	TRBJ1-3	TGTGCCAGCAGCCGGGGAGGGGAACGAGTTGGAAACACCATATATTTT	CASSRGGERVGNTIYF
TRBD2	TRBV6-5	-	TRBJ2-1	TGTGCCAGCAAACGGGAGGGAGACAATGAGCAGTTCTTC	CASKREGDNEQFF
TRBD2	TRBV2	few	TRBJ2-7	TGTGCCAGCAGGGAATATAGCGGGAGCTCCTACGAGCAGTACTTC	CASREYSGSSYEQYF
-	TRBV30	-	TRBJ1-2	TGTGCCTGGAGTGTACGGGGGGCGGACGATGGCTACACCTTC	CAWSVRGADDGYTF
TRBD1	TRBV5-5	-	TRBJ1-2	TGTGCCAGCAGCTTGGATTGGGACAGGGGTGCCTATGGCTACACCTTC	CASSLDWDRGAYGYTF
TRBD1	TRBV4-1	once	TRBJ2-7	TGCGCCAGCAGCCCGCGGACAGGGGGCGCAGGCTACGAGCAGTACTTC	CASSPRTGGAGYEQYF
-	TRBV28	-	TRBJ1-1	TGTGCCAGCAGTTTGGGTGAGGCTTTCTTT	CASSLGEAFF
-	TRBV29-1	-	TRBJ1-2	TGCAGCGTTGCTGGACAGCCCCTGACTAACTATGGCTACACCTTC	CSVAGQPLTNYGYTF
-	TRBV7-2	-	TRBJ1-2	TGTGCCAGCAGCTTAGCTCGGATAGGGGGCTACACCTTC	CASSLARIGGYTF
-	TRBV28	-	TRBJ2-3	TGTGCCAGCAGTACTCATAGGCGAGTAAAGGGTACGCAGTATTTT	CASSTHRRVKGTQYF
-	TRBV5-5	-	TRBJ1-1	TGTGCCAGCAGCTTTCTGGGGGGTGACACTGAAGCTTTCTTT	CASSFLGGDTEAFF
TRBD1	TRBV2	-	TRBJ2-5	TGTGCCAGCAGTGTCGACAGGGCCCAAGAGACCCAGTACTTC	CASSVDRAQETQYF
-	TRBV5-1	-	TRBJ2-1	TGCGCCAGCAGCGTGAGTAGCTCCTACAATGAGCAGTTCTTC	CASSVSSSYNEQFF
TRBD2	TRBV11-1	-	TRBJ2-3	TGTGCCAGCAGCTGGACTAGCGGGAGCACAGATACGCAGTATTTT	CASSWTSGSTDTQYF
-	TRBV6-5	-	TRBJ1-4	TGTGCCAGCAGGTTCCCAAGCCGGAATGAAAAACTGTTTTTT	CASRFPSRNEKLFF
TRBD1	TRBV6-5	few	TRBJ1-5	TGTGCCAGCAGGACAGGGTCGGGCAATCAGCCCCAGCATTTT	CASRTGSGNQPQHF
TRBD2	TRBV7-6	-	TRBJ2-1	TGTGCCAGCAGCCGAACTAGCGGGAGGGCGACTGAGCAGTTCTTC	CASSRTSGRATEQFF
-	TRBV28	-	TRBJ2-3	TGTGCCAGCAATAGATGGGACACCCGCACAGATACGCAGTATTTT	CASNRWDTRTDTQYF
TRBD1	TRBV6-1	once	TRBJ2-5	TGTGCCAGCAGAGACGCGGATTGGACAGGGCTCGACTTC	CASRDADWTGLDF
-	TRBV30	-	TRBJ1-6	TGTGCCTGGAGTTGGTCCTCCGGGGGTTCACCCCTCCACTTT	CAWSWSSGGSPLHF
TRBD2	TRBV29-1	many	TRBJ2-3	TGCAGCGGCGCTAGCGGGAGGGCAGGAGATACGCAGTATTTT	CSGASGRAGDTQYF
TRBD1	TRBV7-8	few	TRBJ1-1	TGTGCCAGCAGCCTAGGAGGGGGCGGGACTGAAGCTTTCTTT	CASSLGGGGTEAFF
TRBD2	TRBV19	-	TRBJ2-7	TGTGCCAGTAGTAGGACTAGCGGAGCCTACGAGCAGTACTTC	CASSRTSGAYEQYF